This passage covers 14 T cell receptor beta chains from one sample sequenced in a study of somatic mutations in cytotoxic T cells in rheumatoid arthritis. Sequenced by immunoSEQ multiplex PCR; TCRdb stores in-frame clones only, minus some. This repertoire shows 27,000 or so clones, more than 75% found once; its top ten account for roughly 9.6%. Input material: CD8+ T cells sorted from blood. These receptors were taken from an adult with rheumatoid arthritis.

The DNA for the CDR3 is TGTGCCAGCAGCGTGGGTGGGGCCTATGGCTACACCTTC. Translating it yields CASSVGGAYGYTF. J is TRBJ1-2 and V is TRBV9, with a weak D call TRBD1 (5 bases). This CDR3 has 13 residues. Trimming left V 2 bases short and J 4 bases short, with 9 bases between. CDR1 is SGDLS and CDR2 is YYNGEE in the germline V gene.

In its sample, this clone was seen once. The V and J genes are TRBV29-1 and TRBJ1-2; D is uncertain. Per germline, CDR1 SQVTM and CDR2 ANQGSEA. This CDR3 is 12 amino acids long. With 1 base removed from V and 2 bases from J, the gap between germline ends came to 5 bases. The DNA of the CDR3 is TGCAGCGTTGAAGCTGAAAACTATGGCTACACCTTC. Protein product: CSVEAENYGYTF. The variable domain in full, completed from reference TRBV29-1 and TRBJ1-2, reads SAVISQKPSRDICQRGTSLTIQCQVDSQVTMMFWYRQQPGQSLTLIATANQGSEATYESGFVIDKFPISRPNLTFSTLTVSNMSPEDSSIYLCSVEAENYGYTFGSGTRLTVV.

The CDR3 protein is CAWTAGAEQYF. The CDR3 DNA reads as TGTGCCTGGACCGCCGGGGCCGAGCAGTACTTC. The V call is TRBV30, the J call TRBJ2-7; D is possibly TRBD1 or TRBD2 (5 bases each). Germline lookup yields CDR1 GTSNPN and CDR2 SVGIG (reference sequence). V lost 4 bases and J 6 bases, leaving 10 bases between the germline ends. The CDR3 spans 11 residues.

This chain uses TRBV7-2 with TRBJ1-1, with 9 bases matching TRBD1. The CDR3 covers 16 residues. Germline CDR1 reads SGHTA; CDR2 reads FQGNSA. V lost 3 bases to trimming and J lost 4 bases; unmatched junction nucleotides: 9. The CDR3 region has the DNA TGTGCCAGCAGCTTGAGACAGGGGGTATTGTTCACTGAAGCTTTCTTT. This sequence encodes CASSLRQGVLFTEAFF.

J is TRBJ1-2 and V is TRBV6-1; TRBD1 is a possible D gene (5 bases). This CDR3 region has 15 residues. Looked up from germline, CDR1 is MNHNS and CDR2 is SASEGT. Between the trimmed V and J ends, which lost 0 bases and 8 bases, there was a span of 16 bases. CDR3 loop: CASSEAEVDIEGYTF. CDR3 in DNA: TGTGCCAGCAGTGAAGCGGAGGTGGACATCGAGGGCTACACCTTC.

The CDR3: CASSQEPGTGTDTQYF. The CDR3 DNA reads TGCGCCAGCAGCCAAGAGCCAGGGACCGGCACAGATACGCAGTATTTT. The V and J genes are TRBV4-3 and TRBJ2-3; tentatively, D is TRBD1 or TRBD2 (5 bases each). Per the germline V gene, CDR1 is LGHNA and CDR2 is YSLEER. The CDR3 length is 16 residues. V shed 0 bases and J shed 1 base, with 11 bases lying between them.

This chain uses TRBV30 with TRBJ2-7; either TRBD1 or TRBD2 may fit D (5 bases each). V was pared by 5 bases and J by 10 bases, with 15 bases between. Germline CDR1 and CDR2: GTSNPN and SVGIG (reference sequence). There are 11 residues in the CDR3. The CDR3 sequence: CAWGLRGEQYF. The DNA of the CDR3 is TGTGCCTGGGGCTTAAGAGGGGAACAGTACTTC.

This clone was detected a few times. The chain combines TRBV5-6 with TRBJ1-6; weak D call: TRBD1 (6 bases). Germline values: CDR1 SGHDT, CDR2 YYEEEE. V lost 3 bases, J lost 7 bases, and 8 bases lay in between. The CDR3 totals 13 residues. The CDR3 reads CASSWGLNSPLHF. CDR3 sequence (DNA): TGTGCCAGCAGCTGGGGGCTGAATTCACCCCTCCACTTT.

The J gene is TRBJ1-1, the V gene TRBV18; no reliable D call. Germline V gives CDR1 KGHSH, CDR2 LQKENI. This CDR3 spans 12 amino acids. Trimming removed 6 bases at V and 8 bases at J, with 13 bases between. Here the CDR3 reads CASSWISTEAFF. In DNA, the CDR3 is TGTGCCAGCTCCTGGATCTCCACCGAAGCTTTCTTT.

This chain connects TRBV4-1 to TRBJ2-7; 13 nucleotides match TRBD2. The CDR3 length is 15 residues. V dropped 4 bases and J dropped 3; count of bases not matched to a gene: 3. CDR1 MGHRA and CDR2 YSYEKL come from the germline V gene. The CDR3 protein is CASSPTSGRIYEQYF. The CDR3 nucleotides read TGCGCCAGCAGCCCGACTAGCGGGAGGATCTACGAGCAGTACTTC.

V usage is TRBV7-3 and J usage is TRBJ1-5; D not resolved. CDR1 and CDR2 (germline): SGHTA, FQGTGA. This CDR3 comprises 12 residues. V shed 5 bases and J shed 7 bases, with 9 bases lying between them. The CDR3 spells CASSPQGQPQHF. The CDR3 nucleotides read TGTGCCAGCAGCCCTCAAGGACAGCCCCAGCATTTT.

The chain has TRBV6-5 and TRBJ1-2; D gene unclear. Trimming pared 5 bases from V and 5 bases from J, leaving 9 bases between. Germline assignment: CDR1 MNHEY and CDR2 SVGAGI. CDR3 length: 12 amino acids. As DNA, the CDR3 is TGTGCCAGCAGTCCAGACTCGTATGGCTACACCTTC. Translating it yields CASSPDSYGYTF.

The J gene is TRBJ1-2, the V gene TRBV27; 8 positions agree with TRBD1. The trim removed 2 bases at V and 7 bases at J, leaving 9 bases unmatched. The CDR3 is 15 amino acids. Germline loops: CDR1 MNHEY, CDR2 SMNVEV (reference sequence). Here the CDR3 reads CASSLGAGGLSGYTF. The CDR3 DNA is TGTGCCAGCAGTTTAGGGGCAGGGGGCTTAAGTGGCTACACCTTC.

This chain links TRBV6-6 with TRBJ2-1, with 8 bases identical to TRBD2. This CDR3 is built from 15 residues. Germline V lookup: CDR1 MNHNY, CDR2 SVGAGI (reference sequence). With V trimmed by 6 bases and J by 3 bases, 7 bases remained unmatched. The CDR3 reads CASSPSAGVYNEQFF. Written as DNA, the CDR3 is TGTGCCAGCAGCCCCTCAGCGGGGGTCTACAATGAGCAGTTCTTC.